This note documents a single T cell receptor (beta chain) sequence. What it binds is not known. Repertoires were generated with immunoSEQ multiplex PCR, while TCRdb's copy carries only in-frame clones and drops some. The profile shows 25,000 to 35,000 clones, approximately 63% of them singletons. The culture ran for 10 days, and then CD4+ T cells were isolated. Looked up from germline, CDR1 is MGHRA and CDR2 is YSYEKL. The V gene end was trimmed by 5 bases and the J gene end by 0 bases; junction bases not matched to a gene: 3. The CDR3 length is 14 residues. The sample is drawn from a study of vaccination effects on CD4 cells after COVID-19.

The sequence was collected from a human donor who received a COVID-19 vaccine. This chain joins TRBV4-1 and TRBJ2-5; 7 nucleotides align to TRBD1. This sample comprised CD4+ T cells from PBMCs cultured without peptide, obtained before COVID-19 vaccination. CDR3 bases: TGCGCCAGCAGCGACAGGGAAAACCAAGAGACCCAGTACTTC. It encodes CASSDRENQETQYF.